The rows below give T cell receptor beta chains drawn from one sample of a study of T cells after posttransplantation cyclophosphamide. Measured with immunoSEQ multiplex PCR; TCRdb has only the in-frame clones, and not every one. This sample shows about 3,100 clones and no singletons; 25% to 30% rests with the ten largest. The material sequenced was PBMCs, taken 84 days after allogeneic stem cell transplant with posttransplant cyclophosphamide. The receptors stem from a female patient between 40 and 50 years old who received an allogeneic stem cell transplant from a related donor, was CMV-positive, and had no GVHD. The graft donor may have given rise to some T cells. Each CDR3 is given with its conserved first and last residue. Fields, in order: CDR3 length, J gene, V gene, clone size, D gene, CDR3 protein, CDR3 DNA. The D gene is left open where the match is weak. The size of a clone is reported for some rows only, either as once, few or many, or as a class for expanded clones.

15	TRBJ2-7	TRBV9	few	TRBD1	CASSFRQGTAYEQYF	TGTGCCAGCAGCTTCAGACAGGGGACGGCATACGAGCAGTACTTC
17	TRBJ2-1	TRBV7-8	many	TRBD2	CASSRERLAGGKNEQFF	TGTGCCAGCAGCCGCGAGCGACTAGCGGGGGGAAAGAATGAGCAGTTCTTC
14	TRBJ2-2	TRBV11-1	few	-	CASSLGSGPGELFF	TGTGCCAGCAGCTTAGGATCAGGTCCCGGGGAGCTGTTTTTT
14	TRBJ1-4	TRBV29-1	few	TRBD1	CSVVVRGHDEKLFF	TGCAGCGTTGTCGTGAGGGGGCACGACGAAAAACTGTTTTTT
16	TRBJ2-1	TRBV13	many	TRBD2	CASSSGTSGGRNEQFF	TGTGCCAGCAGCTCCGGGACTAGCGGGGGGAGGAATGAGCAGTTCTTC
13	TRBJ1-1	TRBV5-1	many	-	CASSLLGGTEAFF	TGCGCCAGCAGCTTGTTAGGGGGCACTGAAGCTTTCTTT
12	TRBJ1-6	TRBV6-2/TRBV6-3	few	-	CASSSGGEPLHF	TGTGCCAGCAGTTCGGGGGGGGAACCCCTCCACTTT
14	TRBJ2-3	TRBV6-6	many	-	CASRQGQVMYTQYF	TGTGCCAGCAGACAGGGCCAAGTCATGTATACGCAGTATTTT
16	TRBJ2-7	TRBV19	many	TRBD1	CASSKNLDRGRYEQYF	TGTGCCAGTAGTAAAAACTTGGACAGGGGGCGATACGAGCAGTACTTC
12	TRBJ1-1	TRBV6-1	many	-	CASSPGATEAFF	TGTGCCAGCAGTCCAGGGGCCACTGAAGCTTTCTTT
18	TRBJ2-7	TRBV7-2	many	TRBD2	CASSLPTSGGASSYEQYF	TGTGCCAGCAGCCTCCCGACTAGCGGGGGGGCGAGCTCCTACGAGCAGTACTTC
13	TRBJ2-2	TRBV7-9	many	-	CASNLRGTGELFF	TGTGCCAGCAACCTTAGGGGCACCGGGGAGCTGTTTTTT
18	TRBJ2-1	TRBV24-1	many	TRBD1	CATSDPSGTGGSYNEQFF	TGTGCCACCAGTGATCCTTCAGGGACAGGAGGCTCCTACAATGAGCAGTTCTTC
17	TRBJ2-2	TRBV10-3	many	-	CAISDPKGPSRAGELFF	TGTGCCATCAGTGACCCGAAGGGGCCTTCTAGGGCCGGGGAGCTGTTTTTT
15	TRBJ1-1	TRBV7-9	many	TRBD1	CASSQGQGGITEAFF	TGTGCCAGCAGCCAGGGACAGGGTGGGATCACTGAAGCTTTCTTT
16	TRBJ2-2	TRBV7-9	many	TRBD1	CASSSPDRDNTGELFF	TGTGCCAGCAGCTCCCCGGACAGGGATAACACCGGGGAGCTGTTTTTT
19	TRBJ2-2	TRBV6-1	-	TRBD2	CASSDPRLAGQPRTGELFF	TGTGCCAGCAGTGATCCCCGACTAGCGGGGCAGCCCCGTACCGGGGAGCTGTTTTTT
13	TRBJ1-1	TRBV6-5	many	-	CASSYAANTEAFF	TGTGCCAGCAGTTACGCGGCGAACACTGAAGCTTTCTTT
16	TRBJ2-3	TRBV19	few	-	CASRRGAAGSTDTQYF	TGTGCCAGTAGGAGAGGGGCGGCAGGGAGCACAGATACGCAGTATTTT
18	TRBJ1-1	TRBV5-1	many	TRBD1	CASSYFWDRGFLNTEAFF	TGCGCCAGCAGTTACTTTTGGGACAGGGGTTTTTTGAACACTGAAGCTTTCTTT
17	TRBJ2-1	TRBV7-6	many	TRBD2	CASSLAGRGSSYNEQFF	TGTGCCAGCAGCTTAGCGGGGCGGGGGAGCTCCTACAATGAGCAGTTCTTC
15	TRBJ2-7	TRBV15	-	TRBD1	CATSRGGQGSYEQYF	TGTGCCACCAGCAGAGGCGGACAGGGGTCCTACGAGCAGTACTTC
14	TRBJ2-7	TRBV5-1	many	TRBD1	CASSLEQGASEQYF	TGCGCCAGCAGCTTGGAGCAGGGGGCGTCCGAGCAGTACTTC
15	TRBJ2-1	TRBV6-1	many	TRBD2	CASTLGRGGHNEQFF	TGTGCCAGCACCCTGGGGCGGGGGGGCCACAATGAGCAGTTCTTC
13	TRBJ2-7	TRBV27	many	TRBD2	CASSSGTSYEQYF	TGTGCCAGCAGTTCCGGGACTAGTTACGAGCAGTACTTC
13	TRBJ2-7	TRBV2	medium-sized	-	CASNQGGSYEQYF	TGTGCCAGCAATCAGGGGGGTTCCTACGAGCAGTACTTC
16	TRBJ1-1	TRBV19	many	-	CASSIDLTGMNTEAFF	TGTGCCAGTAGTATAGATCTCACAGGTATGAACACTGAAGCTTTCTTT
15	TRBJ2-3	TRBV12-3/TRBV12-4	-	-	CASSANTGTPDTQYF	TGTGCCAGCAGTGCAAATACAGGGACCCCAGATACGCAGTATTTT
19	TRBJ2-2	TRBV9	large	TRBD1	CASSPVPGQGAPNTGELFF	TGTGCCAGCAGCCCCGTTCCGGGACAGGGGGCCCCGAACACCGGGGAGCTGTTTTTT
17	TRBJ2-4	TRBV19	medium-sized	TRBD1	CASSISGTGVAKNIQYF	TGTGCCAGTAGTATTAGTGGGACAGGGGTAGCCAAAAACATTCAGTACTTC
12	TRBJ1-2	TRBV2	many	-	CARGGANYGYTF	TGTGCCAGGGGGGGAGCTAACTATGGCTACACCTTC
15	TRBJ2-7	TRBV9	-	-	CAIFFKQETAYEQYF	TGTGCCATTTTTTTCAAGCAGGAGACGGCATACGAGCAGTACTTC
14	TRBJ1-4	TRBV6-6	many	-	CASRLGGTNEKLFF	TGTGCCAGCAGACTAGGGGGAACTAATGAAAAACTGTTTTTT
13	TRBJ2-7	TRBV29-1	few	-	CSVEEGHSYEQYF	TGCAGCGTTGAAGAGGGACACTCCTACGAGCAGTACTTC
15	TRBJ2-5	TRBV6-2/TRBV6-3	many	TRBD2	CASSYSLAGVETQYF	TGTGCCAGCAGTTACTCACTAGCGGGGGTAGAGACCCAGTACTTC
15	TRBJ2-7	TRBV9	-	-	CASIIGQGTAYEQYF	TGTGCCAGTATCATCGGGCAGGGGACGGCCTACGAGCAGTACTTC
14	TRBJ2-3	TRBV5-1	many	TRBD2	CASTGLAGTDTQYF	TGCGCCAGCACGGGACTAGCGGGCACAGATACGCAGTATTTT
14	TRBJ1-2	TRBV29-1	-	TRBD1	CSVEGTGLNYGYTF	TGCAGCGTTGAGGGGACAGGGTTGAACTATGGCTACACCTTC
18	TRBJ1-6	TRBV4-2	many	-	CASSQERQEYSYNSPLHF	TGTGCCAGCAGCCAAGAACGGCAGGAGTACTCCTATAATTCACCCCTCCACTTT
15	TRBJ2-5	TRBV18	-	TRBD1	CASSLGRGQWETQYF	TGTGCCAGCTCACTCGGCAGGGGGCAGTGGGAGACCCAGTACTTC
15	TRBJ2-3	TRBV12-3/TRBV12-4	-	TRBD1	CASRRQGPSTDTQYF	TGTGCCAGCAGACGACAGGGCCCCAGCACAGATACGCAGTATTTT
16	TRBJ1-5	TRBV15	many	-	CATSRARGDINQPQHF	TGTGCCACCAGCAGAGCAAGGGGAGATATCAATCAGCCCCAGCATTTT
14	TRBJ1-1	TRBV7-8	-	-	CASSSQRMNTEAFF	TGTGCCAGCAGCTCGCAGCGGATGAACACTGAAGCTTTCTTT
13	TRBJ1-2	TRBV6-5	many	-	CASSYSRGGGYTF	TGTGCCAGCAGTTACTCGCGGGGAGGTGGCTACACCTTC
13	TRBJ1-2	TRBV12-3/TRBV12-4	many	-	CASSLGAQGGYTF	TGTGCCAGCAGTTTGGGGGCCCAGGGGGGCTACACCTTC
13	TRBJ2-7	TRBV6-5	medium-sized	TRBD1	CASRRQGSYEQYF	TGTGCCAGCAGAAGACAGGGTTCCTACGAGCAGTACTTC
14	TRBJ2-5	TRBV5-4	many	TRBD2	CATRSGGAQETQYF	TGTGCCACCCGTAGCGGGGGGGCCCAGGAGACCCAGTACTTC
16	TRBJ1-1	TRBV5-1	many	-	CASSLAGERAPNEAFF	TGCGCCAGCAGCTTGGCCGGGGAAAGGGCCCCGAATGAAGCTTTCTTT
14	TRBJ2-7	TRBV28	many	-	CASTPRDTRYEQYF	TGTGCCAGCACCCCTAGGGACACCCGGTACGAGCAGTACTTC
11	TRBJ2-3	TRBV12-3/TRBV12-4	-	TRBD1	CASSYRDRQYF	TGTGCCAGCAGTTACCGGGACAGGCAGTATTTT
14	TRBJ2-3	TRBV5-1	-	-	CASSLGGLTDTQYF	TGCGCCAGCAGCTTGGGAGGGTTAACAGATACGCAGTATTTT
15	TRBJ2-7	TRBV6-7	medium-sized	TRBD2	CASRARLAGTYEQYF	TGTGCCAGCAGGGCAAGACTAGCGGGGACCTACGAGCAGTACTTC